The rows below give T cell receptor beta chains drawn from one sample of a study of blood T cell repertoires in COVID-19. Generated by immunoSEQ multiplex PCR, the TCRdb table keeps only in-frame clones and is missing some. The table shows 100,000 to 150,000 clones, with more than 85% occurring only once. The sequenced material came from peripheral blood. These receptors all come from a man aged 50-59 years with COVID-19, enrolled during active disease. CDR3s include the opening cysteine and the closing phenylalanine or tryptophan. Fields, in order: J gene, D gene, V gene, clone size, CDR3 DNA, CDR3 protein. The D gene is left open where the match is weak. Clone size is shown for a subset of rows, as once, few, many or a class of expanded clone.

TRBJ1-5	-	TRBV21-1	-	TGTGCCAGCAAGAAAGGACACCATCAGCCCCAGCATTTT	CASKKGHHQPQHF
TRBJ2-3	TRBD1	TRBV29-1	-	TGCAGCGTTGAAGAAGAAAAACAGGGGACCTATATTAGCACAGATACGCAGTATTTT	CSVEEEKQGTYISTDTQYF
TRBJ2-3	-	TRBV7-2	-	TGTGCCAGCAGCCTACAGGGAGCGGATACGCAGTATTTT	CASSLQGADTQYF
TRBJ1-2	-	TRBV4-3	-	TGCGCCAGCAGCCCTCAACCCGGGGAGGCCTATGGCTACACCTTC	CASSPQPGEAYGYTF
TRBJ1-1	TRBD1	TRBV6-5	-	TGTGCCAGCACTTTACGACCGGGGACAGGGGAGAGGGCTTTCTTT	CASTLRPGTGERAFF
TRBJ2-2	-	TRBV5-1	-	TGCGCCAGCAGCTTATTTCAGAACACCGGGGAGCTGTTTTTT	CASSLFQNTGELFF
TRBJ1-3	-	TRBV9	-	TGTGCCAGCAGCGTCAACACAGAGCTATATTTT	CASSVNTELYF
TRBJ2-1	TRBD2	TRBV5-8	-	TGTGCCAGCAGCTCCTCTAGCGGGAGTTTAAGTAATGAGCAGTTCTTC	CASSSSSGSLSNEQFF
TRBJ2-6	-	TRBV21-1	-	TGTGCCAGCAGCGATCGACAGGGGGCCGGGGCCAACGTCCTGACTTTC	CASSDRQGAGANVLTF
TRBJ2-1	-	TRBV18	-	TGTGCCAGCTCACCATCCCAGGGCTCCTACAATGAGCAGTTCTTC	CASSPSQGSYNEQFF
TRBJ2-5	TRBD2	TRBV5-4	-	TGTGCCAGCAGCACCGGGGGGTTCCAAGAGACCCAGTACTTC	CASSTGGFQETQYF
TRBJ2-1	-	TRBV18	-	TGTGCCAGCTCACCATACCCGGGATCCTCCTACAATGAGCAGTTCTTC	CASSPYPGSSYNEQFF
TRBJ2-3	-	TRBV20-1	-	TGCAGTGCTAGACGCGGGGATACGCAGTATTTT	CSARRGDTQYF
TRBJ2-7	-	TRBV18	-	TGTGCCAGCTCAGAACTAGCAGACTCCTACGAGCAGTACTTC	CASSELADSYEQYF
TRBJ1-6	TRBD1	TRBV9	-	TGTGCCAGCAGCCCCCGAGGGGACAGGGGAAATTCACCCCTCCACTTT	CASSPRGDRGNSPLHF
TRBJ1-5	-	TRBV4-3	-	TGCGCCAGCAGCCAAGAACTGTATAGCAATCAGCCCCAGCATTTT	CASSQELYSNQPQHF
TRBJ2-5	-	TRBV7-8	-	TGTGCCAGCAGCATTAGGGAACGGGGGACAGAGACCCAGTACTTC	CASSIRERGTETQYF
TRBJ1-4	-	TRBV2	-	TGTGCCAGCAGTGAATTCAGGAGGAATGAAAAACTGTTTTTT	CASSEFRRNEKLFF
TRBJ1-4	-	TRBV30	-	TGTGCCTGGAGCCTCTCCAGGGTTGGGCCTAATGAAAAACTGTTTTTT	CAWSLSRVGPNEKLFF
TRBJ2-1	TRBD1	TRBV19	once	TGTGCCAGTAGTAGGGACAGGGGCCCTGGTGAGCAGTTCTTC	CASSRDRGPGEQFF
TRBJ2-1	TRBD2	TRBV9	-	TGTGCCAGCAGCGTAGCGGCGGGAGGGACCTACAATGAGCAGTTCTTC	CASSVAAGGTYNEQFF
TRBJ1-4	-	TRBV6-5	once	TGTGCCACGGGTCCTGCGGCTAATGAAAAACTGTTTTTT	CATGPAANEKLFF
TRBJ2-1	TRBD2	TRBV12-5	few	TGTGCTAGTGGAACCGGCGGGAGGGACAATGAGCAGTTCTTC	CASGTGGRDNEQFF
TRBJ2-1	TRBD2	TRBV18	once	TGTGCCAGCTCACCACCGATCCTAGCGGGTCCGGGGGAGCAGTTCTTC	CASSPPILAGPGEQFF
TRBJ2-5	TRBD2	TRBV12-3/TRBV12-4	-	TGTGCCAGCAGTTTAGCGGGAGGGGAGACCCAGTACTTC	CASSLAGGETQYF
TRBJ2-1	TRBD1	TRBV4-3	few	TGCGCCAGCAGCCAAACGACAGGGTCCTACAATGAGCAGTTCTTC	CASSQTTGSYNEQFF
TRBJ2-6	-	TRBV5-1	-	TGCGCCAGCAGCTTGAGCGCTCCTGGGGCCAACGTCCTGACTTTC	CASSLSAPGANVLTF
TRBJ1-1	-	TRBV5-1	-	TGCGCCAGCAGCTTGATGCAGGTCGGAAACACTGAAGCTTTCTTT	CASSLMQVGNTEAFF
TRBJ1-5	-	TRBV6-2/TRBV6-3	-	TGTGCCAGCGGCCGGGGGGAAGGTCAGCCCCAGCATTTT	CASGRGEGQPQHF
TRBJ2-3	TRBD2	TRBV28	few	TGTGCCAGCAGTCGGACACGCCTAGCGGGAGGGGGCACAGATACGCAGTATTTT	CASSRTRLAGGGTDTQYF
TRBJ2-3	-	TRBV11-2	-	TGTGCCAGCAGCCTCCAGGGTCGTGGGTTAGGAGATACGCAGTATTTT	CASSLQGRGLGDTQYF
TRBJ1-1	TRBD1	TRBV10-3	-	TGTGCCATCAGTGAGAACGGACAGGGCACTGAAGCTTTCTTT	CAISENGQGTEAFF
TRBJ2-3	TRBD2	TRBV5-1	-	TGCGCCAGCAGCTTGCCAGCGGGAGTCGCAGATACGCAGTATTTT	CASSLPAGVADTQYF
TRBJ1-2	TRBD1	TRBV4-3	-	TGCGCCAGCAGCCAGGGACAGGGGACCTATGGCTACACCTTC	CASSQGQGTYGYTF
TRBJ1-5	-	TRBV19	-	TGTGCCAGTAGTACCCAGGACAGACGCAATCAGCCCCAGCATTTT	CASSTQDRRNQPQHF
TRBJ1-3	-	TRBV5-1	-	TGCGCCAGCAGCAGTCAGTCCTCTGGAAACACCATATATTTT	CASSSQSSGNTIYF
TRBJ2-7	TRBD1	TRBV5-1	-	TGCGCCAGCAGCTCGGGACAGATTGTGGACGAGCAGTACTTC	CASSSGQIVDEQYF
TRBJ1-3	-	TRBV15	few	TGTGCCACCTCCTACGACAGAGCCTCTGGAAACACCATATATTTT	CATSYDRASGNTIYF
TRBJ2-7	-	TRBV21-1	-	TGTGCCAGCAGCAAAGGGAGGACAGGGGACTACGAGCAGTACTTC	CASSKGRTGDYEQYF
TRBJ2-3	-	TRBV5-4	-	TGTGCCAGCAGCTTGGGGCCGGGGATGGAAGATACGCAGTATTTT	CASSLGPGMEDTQYF
TRBJ1-5	TRBD1	TRBV19	-	TGTGCCAGCGACGACAGGGCGAGCAATCAGCCCCAGCATTTT	CASDDRASNQPQHF
TRBJ2-1	-	TRBV7-6	-	TGTGCCAGCAGCTCGGGAACTAGTTTCAATGAGCAGTTCTTC	CASSSGTSFNEQFF
TRBJ2-3	TRBD2	TRBV11-2	-	TGTGCCAGCAGCTTAGCACAAAGGGCGGGAGCAATAGATACGCAGTATTTT	CASSLAQRAGAIDTQYF
TRBJ1-1	-	TRBV6-6	-	TGTGCCAGCAGTTACCAGCAGGGGAACACTGAAGCTTTCTTT	CASSYQQGNTEAFF
TRBJ2-7	TRBD1	TRBV7-2	-	TGTGCCAGCAGTCTCACGGGACAGGGCTCCTACGAGCAGTACTTC	CASSLTGQGSYEQYF